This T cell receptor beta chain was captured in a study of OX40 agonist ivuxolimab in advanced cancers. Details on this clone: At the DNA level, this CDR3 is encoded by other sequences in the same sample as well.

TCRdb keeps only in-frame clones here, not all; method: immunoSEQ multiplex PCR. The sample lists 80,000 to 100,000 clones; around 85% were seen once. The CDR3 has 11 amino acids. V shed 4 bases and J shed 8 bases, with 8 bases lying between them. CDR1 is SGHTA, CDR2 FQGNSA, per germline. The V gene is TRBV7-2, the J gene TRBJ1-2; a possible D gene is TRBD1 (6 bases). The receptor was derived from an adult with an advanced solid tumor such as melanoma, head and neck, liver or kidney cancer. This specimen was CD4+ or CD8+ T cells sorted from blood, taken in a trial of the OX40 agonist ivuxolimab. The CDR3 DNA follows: TGTGCCAGCAGCTCGCAGGGGGGCTACACCTTC. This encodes CASSSQGGYTF.